This T cell receptor beta chain was identified in a study of molecular identifiers for immune sequencing clone quantification. Each CDR3 protein gets one entry after TCRdb re-called the PCR reads with MiXCR. Among some 590,000 distinct CDR3 sequences, about 25% were seen once, and the ten largest hold about 0.8%. At least ten counts were recorded for this clonotype. Germline CDR1 and CDR2: LNHDA and SQIVND (reference sequence). This CDR3 spans 13 amino acids. Between the trimmed V and J ends, which lost 10 bases and 0 bases, there was a span of 12 bases. The rearrangement joins TRBV19 to TRBJ1-1; D not resolved. The sequence derives from a human donor in good health. Some libraries in this study had Jurkat cell RNA spiked in. Sample: naive CD8+ T cells from blood, with Jurkat cell RNA spiked in. Specified subset: FACS-sorted CD8+CD4-CCR7+CD45RA+ naive T cells. The CDR3 reads CATMAALNTEAFF. In DNA form, the CDR3 reads TGTGCCACCATGGCGGCCCTGAACACTGAAGCTTTCTTT.